The 7 T cell receptor beta chains listed next were all sequenced from one sample in a study of OX40 agonist ivuxolimab in advanced cancers. TCRdb's table, derived via immunoSEQ multiplex PCR, lists solely in-frame clones and lacks some. The sample carries roughly 67,000 clones, approximately 91% recorded once. The sequencing here drew on CD4+ or CD8+ T cells sorted from blood, taken in a trial of the OX40 agonist ivuxolimab. The receptors were gathered from an adult with an advanced solid tumor such as melanoma, head and neck, liver or kidney cancer.

The chain employs TRBV5-1 and TRBJ1-4, with TRBD1 matching over 10 bases. Losses at the gene ends were 3 bases for V and 8 bases for J; bases not matched to a gene: 7. The CDR3 is 15 amino acids. Germline CDR1 and CDR2: SGHRS and YFSETQ. CDR3 DNA sequence: TGCGCCAGCAGCTCTCGGGGACAGGGGAGAGAAAAACTGTTTTTT. Translating it yields CASSSRGQGREKLFF.

V usage is TRBV15 and J usage is TRBJ1-2, with D hard to call. The CDR3 is 14 amino acids. Per germline, CDR1 LNHNV and CDR2 YYDKDF (reference sequence). Deletions cut 7 bases from V and 8 bases from J, with 20 bases between. The CDR3 protein is CATTSDTGLGGYTF. CDR3 nucleotides: TGTGCCACCACGAGTGACACGGGTCTAGGGGGCTACACCTTC.

The chain uses TRBV7-2 and TRBJ1-5; D possibly corresponds to TRBD1 (5 bases). CDR1 is SGHTA, CDR2 FQGNSA, per germline. There are 14 residues in the CDR3. Trimming took 6 bases from V and 7 from J, leaving 16 bases between them. CDR3: CASRSIQGGQPQHF. In DNA, the CDR3 is TGTGCCAGCAGGTCTATTCAGGGAGGACAGCCCCAGCATTTT.

The rearrangement joins TRBV13 to TRBJ2-7; 8 nucleotides match TRBD2. CDR3 length: 14 amino acids. Trimming took 2 bases from V and 4 from J; bases not matched to a gene: 4. The germline V gene encodes CDR1 PRHDT and CDR2 FYEKMQ (reference sequence). The CDR3 sequence is CASSLRLAWYEQYF. The CDR3 DNA is TGTGCCAGCAGCTTAAGACTAGCGTGGTACGAGCAGTACTTC.

V usage is TRBV30 and J usage is TRBJ1-5, with 8 bases matching TRBD1. The CDR3 covers 13 residues. V lost 3 bases and J lost 6; bases outside the gene matches: 4. Germline V gives CDR1 GTSNPN, CDR2 SVGIG (reference sequence). CDR3 sequence: CAWRGQGFQPQHF. The CDR3 region has the DNA TGTGCCTGGAGAGGACAGGGCTTTCAGCCCCAGCATTTT.

The chain links TRBV19 to TRBJ1-1; TRBD1 aligns across 8 bases. Looked up from germline, CDR1 is LNHDA and CDR2 is SQIVND (reference sequence). The V segment lost 4 bases and the J segment 3 bases; nucleotides outside the gene matches: 7. CDR3 length: 15 amino acids. This CDR3 is CASSNNQGAYTEAFF. The CDR3 nucleotides read TGTGCCAGTAGTAACAACCAGGGGGCCTACACTGAAGCTTTCTTT. Complete variable domain (other parts from reference TRBV19 and TRBJ1-1): DGGITQSPKYLFRKEGQNVTLSCEQNLNHDAMYWYRQDPGQGLRLIYYSQIVNDFQKGDIAEGYSVSREKKESFPLTVTSAQKNPTAFYLCASSNNQGAYTEAFFGQGTRLTVV.

The chain has TRBV11-1 and TRBJ2-3; tentative D call: TRBD1 (5 bases). V lost 5 bases, J lost 0 bases, and 12 bases lay in between. The CDR3 is 15 residues long. Germline V lookup: CDR1 SGHAT, CDR2 FQDESV (reference sequence). CDR3 sequence (DNA): TGTGCCAGCAGCAAGGACACTTATAGCACAGATACGCAGTATTTT. Translation gives CASSKDTYSTDTQYF.